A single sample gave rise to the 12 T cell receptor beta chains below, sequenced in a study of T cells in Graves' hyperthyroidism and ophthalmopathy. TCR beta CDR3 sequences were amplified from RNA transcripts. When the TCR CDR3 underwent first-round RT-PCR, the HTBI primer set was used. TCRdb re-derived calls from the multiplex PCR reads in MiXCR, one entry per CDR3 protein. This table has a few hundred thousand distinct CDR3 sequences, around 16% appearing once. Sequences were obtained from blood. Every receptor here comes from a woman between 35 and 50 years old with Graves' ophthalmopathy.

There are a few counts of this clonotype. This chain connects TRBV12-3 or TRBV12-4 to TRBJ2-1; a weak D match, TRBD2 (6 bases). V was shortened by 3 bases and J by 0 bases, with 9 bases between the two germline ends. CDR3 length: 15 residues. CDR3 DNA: TGTGCCAGCAGTTTTTATAGCGGCTCCTACAATGAGCAGTTCTTC. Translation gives CASSFYSGSYNEQFF.

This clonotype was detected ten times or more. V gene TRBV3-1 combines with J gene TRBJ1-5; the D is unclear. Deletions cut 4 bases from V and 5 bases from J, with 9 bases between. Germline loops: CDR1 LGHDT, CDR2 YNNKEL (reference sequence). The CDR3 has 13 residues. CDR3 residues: CASSRSRDQPQHF. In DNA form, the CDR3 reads TGTGCCAGCAGCCGCAGTCGGGATCAGCCCCAGCATTTT.

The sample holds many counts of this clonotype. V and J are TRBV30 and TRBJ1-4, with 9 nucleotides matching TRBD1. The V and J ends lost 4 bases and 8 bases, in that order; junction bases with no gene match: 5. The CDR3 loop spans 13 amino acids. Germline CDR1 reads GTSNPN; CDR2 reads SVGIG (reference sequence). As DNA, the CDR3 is TGTGCCTGGACAACAGGGGGCGACGAAAAACTGTTTTTT. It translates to CAWTTGGDEKLFF.

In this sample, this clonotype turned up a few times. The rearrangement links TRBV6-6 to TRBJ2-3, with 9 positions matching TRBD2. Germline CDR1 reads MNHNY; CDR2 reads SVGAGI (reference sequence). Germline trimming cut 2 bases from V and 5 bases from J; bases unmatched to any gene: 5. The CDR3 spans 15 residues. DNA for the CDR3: TGTGCCAGCAGTTACATAGCGGGGGTAGGAGATACGCAGTATTTT. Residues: CASSYIAGVGDTQYF.

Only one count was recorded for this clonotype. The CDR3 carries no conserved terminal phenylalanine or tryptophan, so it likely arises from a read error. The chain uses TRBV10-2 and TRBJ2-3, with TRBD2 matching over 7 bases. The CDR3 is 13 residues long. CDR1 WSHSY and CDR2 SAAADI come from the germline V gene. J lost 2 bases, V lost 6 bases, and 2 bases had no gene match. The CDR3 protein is CASRLAHTDTQYL. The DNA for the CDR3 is TGCGCCAGCAGACTAGCGCACACAGATACGCAGTATCTT.

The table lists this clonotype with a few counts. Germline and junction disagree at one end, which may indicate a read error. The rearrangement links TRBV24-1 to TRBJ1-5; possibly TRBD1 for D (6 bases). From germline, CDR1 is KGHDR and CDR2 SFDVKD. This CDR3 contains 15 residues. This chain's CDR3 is CATSDRGVSDQPQHF. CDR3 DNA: TGTGCCACCAGTGACAGGGGCGTTAGCGATCAGCCCCAGCATTTT.

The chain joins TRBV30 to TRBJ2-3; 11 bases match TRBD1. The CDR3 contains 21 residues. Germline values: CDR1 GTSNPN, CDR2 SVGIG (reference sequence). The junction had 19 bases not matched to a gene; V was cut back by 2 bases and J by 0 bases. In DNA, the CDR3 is TGTGCCTGGAGTCCCCAGGCCCTTCGGGACAGGGGGAAACTGAGCACAGATACGCAGTATTTT. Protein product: CAWSPQALRDRGKLSTDTQYF.

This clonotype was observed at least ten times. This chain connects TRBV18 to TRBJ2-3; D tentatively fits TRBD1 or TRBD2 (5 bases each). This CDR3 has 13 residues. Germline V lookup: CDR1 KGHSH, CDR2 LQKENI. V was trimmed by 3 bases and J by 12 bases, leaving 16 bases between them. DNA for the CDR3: TGTGCCAGCTCACCGACGACAGCAGCGGCACAGTATTTT. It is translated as CASSPTTAAAQYF.

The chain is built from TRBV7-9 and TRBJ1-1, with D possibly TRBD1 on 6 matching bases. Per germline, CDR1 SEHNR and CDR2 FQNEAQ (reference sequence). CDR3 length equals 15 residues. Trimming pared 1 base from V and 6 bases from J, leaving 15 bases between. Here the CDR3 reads CASSLDETGRAEAFF. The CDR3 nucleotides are TGTGCCAGCAGCTTAGATGAGACAGGTCGGGCTGAAGCTTTCTTT.

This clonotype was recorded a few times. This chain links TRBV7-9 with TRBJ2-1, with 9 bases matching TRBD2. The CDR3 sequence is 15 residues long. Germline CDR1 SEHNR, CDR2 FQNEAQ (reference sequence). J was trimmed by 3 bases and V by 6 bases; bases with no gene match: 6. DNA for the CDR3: TGTGCCAGCAGGCCCAATAGCGGGAGCTACAATGAGCAGTTCTTC. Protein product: CASRPNSGSYNEQFF.

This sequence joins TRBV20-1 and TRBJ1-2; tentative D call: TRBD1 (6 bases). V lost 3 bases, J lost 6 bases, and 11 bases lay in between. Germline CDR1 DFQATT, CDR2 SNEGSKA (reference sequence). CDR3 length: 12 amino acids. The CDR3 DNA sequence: TGCAGTGCTAGGACAGGCGGTCATGGCTACACCTTC. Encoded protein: CSARTGGHGYTF.

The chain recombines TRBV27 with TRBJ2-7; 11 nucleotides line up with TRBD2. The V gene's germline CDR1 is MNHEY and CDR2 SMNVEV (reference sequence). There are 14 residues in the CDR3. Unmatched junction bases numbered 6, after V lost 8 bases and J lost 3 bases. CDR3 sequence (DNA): TGTGCCAGCGGAACTAGCGGGGGCCTCTACGAGCAGTACTTC. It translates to CASGTSGGLYEQYF.